The 29 T cell receptor beta chains listed next were all sequenced from one sample in a study of shared clonotypes between healthy human individuals. Profiled with immunoSEQ multiplex PCR; TCRdb holds only in-frame clones, not every one. Of roughly 1,500,000 clones listed, approximately 98.5% are singletons. The sample consisted of naive CD4+ T cells sorted from blood. Regarding subset: CD45RA+ positively selected. Receptor source: a man aged 25 to 40 in good health.

CDR3 protein: CASGFQVGQPQHF. For the CDR3, the DNA is TGTGCCAGCGGATTCCAGGTCGGTCAGCCCCAGCATTTT. The V and J genes are TRBV27 and TRBJ1-5; the D is unclear. CDR3 size: 13 residues. V lost 8 bases and J lost 6, with 14 bases in between. The germline gives CDR1 MNHEY, CDR2 SMNVEV (reference sequence).

Concerning this clone: Other nucleotide sequences in the sample specify the same CDR3. The genes are TRBV5-1 and TRBJ2-3; TRBD2 matches at 8 bases. Germline CDR1 and CDR2: SGHRS and YFSETQ. Unmatched junction bases numbered 0, after V lost 2 bases and J lost 1 base. The CDR3 is 14 amino acids. The CDR3 is CASSFSGGTDTQYF. The CDR3, as DNA: TGCGCCAGCAGCTTTAGCGGGGGCACAGATACGCAGTATTTT. The variable domain in full, with the rest retrieved from reference TRBV5-1 and TRBJ2-3, is KAGVTQTPRYLIKTRGQQVTLSCSPISGHRSVSWYQQTPGQGLQFLFEYFSETQRNKGNFPGRFSGRQFSNSRSEMNVSTLELGDSALYLCASSFSGGTDTQYFGPGTRLTVL.

CDR3 sequence (DNA): TGTGCCTGGAGTGCAACGGACAGGGATTCATACGAGCAGTACTTC. Its protein is CAWSATDRDSYEQYF. The J gene is TRBJ2-7, the V gene TRBV30; 8 nucleotides line up with TRBD1. Germline V gene lookup returns CDR1 GTSNPN and CDR2 SVGIG (reference sequence). V shed 1 base, J shed 4 bases, and the junction held 9 bases outside the gene matches. There are 15 residues in the CDR3.

The V and J genes are TRBV18 and TRBJ2-7; 12 positions match TRBD1. V shed 3 bases, J shed 5 bases, and the junction held 2 bases outside the gene matches. Germline V gives CDR1 KGHSH, CDR2 LQKENI. The CDR3 is made up of 14 amino acids. This CDR3 is CASSPRDRGHEQYF. The CDR3 DNA reads TGTGCCAGCTCACCTCGGGACAGGGGGCACGAGCAGTACTTC. The full variable domain, completed using reference TRBV18 and TRBJ2-7, is NAGVMQNPRHLVRRRGQEARLRCSPMKGHSHVYWYRQLPEEGLKFMVYLQKENIIDESGMPKERFSAEFPKEGPSILRIQQVVRGDSAAYFCASSPRDRGHEQYFGPGTRLTVT.

The chain links TRBV5-4 to TRBJ2-7; D call uncertain. Trimming stripped 0 bases from V and 3 bases from J, with 10 bases between. The CDR3 runs to 14 residues. CDR1 is SGHNT, CDR2 YYREEE, per germline (reference sequence). CDR3 sequence: CASSLEPSNYEQYF. The CDR3, as DNA: TGTGCCAGCAGCTTGGAACCTTCAAACTACGAGCAGTACTTC.

This rearrangement joins TRBV7-9 to TRBJ2-1; the D gene is possibly TRBD1 (5 bases). The CDR3 loop spans 15 amino acids. The germline V gene has CDR1 SEHNR and CDR2 FQNEAQ (reference sequence). Trimming stripped 2 bases from V and 6 bases from J, with 14 bases between. The CDR3 loop is CASSLSTGYLNEQFF. The CDR3 DNA is TGTGCCAGCAGCTTAAGTACAGGCTACCTCAATGAGCAGTTCTTC.

The chain carries TRBV11-2 and TRBJ2-1; 7 nucleotides match TRBD2. Germline CDR1 and CDR2: SGHAT and FQNNGV. CDR3 length equals 16 residues. Trimming at V came to 1 base and at J to 5 bases, leaving 8 bases not matched to a gene. The chain's CDR3 is CASSLVAVLADNEQFF. The CDR3 nucleotides are TGTGCCAGCAGCTTAGTGGCGGTGCTAGCGGACAATGAGCAGTTCTTC.

V and J are TRBV6-1 and TRBJ1-5; D gene unclear. The CDR3 has 13 amino acids. With 8 bases removed from V and 3 bases from J, the gap between germline ends came to 11 bases. In germline, CDR1 is MNHNS, CDR2 SASEGT. CDR3 sequence reads: CASSLDYNQPQHF. CDR3 nucleotide sequence: TGTGCCAGCTCCTTGGACTACAATCAGCCCCAGCATTTT.

V gene TRBV7-8 combines with J gene TRBJ2-5; 12 bases map to TRBD2. The CDR3 extends over 15 amino acids. Per the germline V gene, CDR1 is SGHVS and CDR2 is FQNEAQ. J lost 0 bases, V lost 5 bases, and 1 base had no gene match. The CDR3, as DNA: TGTGCCAGCAGCACTAGCGGGGGGTACCAAGAGACCCAGTACTTC. Translated, it gives CASSTSGGYQETQYF.

This clone has just one count. V and J are TRBV19 and TRBJ2-2, with TRBD1 matching 7 bases. Losses at the gene ends were 2 bases for V and 6 bases for J; bases not matched to a gene: 6. Per germline, CDR1 LNHDA and CDR2 SQIVND (reference sequence). CDR3 length equals 15 residues. CDR3 residues: CASSISGGVAGELFF. The CDR3 DNA reads TGTGCCAGTAGTATATCAGGGGGAGTTGCCGGGGAGCTGTTTTTT.

The chain recombines TRBV10-1 with TRBJ1-1; D is perhaps TRBD1 (5 bases). Trimming removed 8 bases from V and 5 bases from J, with 18 bases in between. CDR1 and CDR2 from the germline V gene are WNHNN and SYGVQD (reference sequence). This CDR3 region has 14 residues. The CDR3, as DNA: TGCGCCAGCCGACAGAATGCGGGCAGTACTGAAGCTTTCTTT. Translation: CASRQNAGSTEAFF.

This clone was counted a single time. The rearrangement links TRBV7-2 to TRBJ1-2; D might be TRBD1 (5 bases). Trimming took off 0 bases at V and 7 bases at J, with 18 bases between the two ends. The CDR3 runs 16 residues. The V gene's germline CDR1 is SGHTA and CDR2 FQGNSA. The CDR3 loop is CASSLARDGALSGYTF. CDR3 DNA: TGTGCCAGCAGCTTAGCCCGGGACGGTGCCCTAAGTGGCTACACCTTC. Full variable domain (outside the CDR3, taken from reference TRBV7-2 and TRBJ1-2): GAGVSQSPSNKVTEKGKDVELRCDPISGHTALYWYRQSLGQGLEFLIYFQGNSAPDKSGLPSDRFSAERTGGSVSTLTIQRTQQEDSAVYLCASSLARDGALSGYTFGSGTRLTVV.

The DNA for the CDR3 is TGCGCCAGCAGAGCCGGGACTAGCGGGAGGGCCGGGGAGCTGTTTTTT. This translates into CASRAGTSGRAGELFF. V usage is TRBV10-2 and J usage is TRBJ2-2; 16 bases are shared with TRBD2. J lost 6 bases, V lost 6 bases, and 4 bases had no gene match. This CDR3 is 16 amino acids long. Germline CDR1 and CDR2: WSHSY and SAAADI.

The V call is TRBV6-6, the J call TRBJ2-5, with D unclear. Germline V gene lookup returns CDR1 MNHNY and CDR2 SVGAGI (reference sequence). V was cut by 2 bases and J by 5 bases, with 12 bases left in between. This CDR3 has 14 amino acids. CDR3 in amino acids: CASSYKAKGETQYF. The DNA of the CDR3 is TGTGCCAGCAGTTACAAGGCAAAAGGGGAGACCCAGTACTTC.

The chain combines TRBV28 with TRBJ1-2; no clear D gene. Germline-derived CDR1 and CDR2 are MDHEN and SYDVKM. CDR3 size: 9 residues. Trimming cost V 6 bases and J 6 bases, with 2 bases left between them. In DNA, the CDR3 is TGTGCCAGCAGAAATGGCTACACCTTC. This translates into CASRNGYTF.

The J gene is TRBJ2-3, the V gene TRBV4-3, with D hard to call. This CDR3 is built from 13 residues. Trimming shortened V by 6 bases and J by 5 bases, and 12 bases separated the two germline ends. The germline V gene has CDR1 LGHNA and CDR2 YSLEER. For the CDR3, the DNA is TGCGCCAGCAGTGGCCCGGCTGGAGATACGCAGTATTTT. It translates to CASSGPAGDTQYF.

This chain uses TRBV6-4 with TRBJ1-1; 7 bases line up with TRBD1. The CDR3 length is 15 residues. The germline V gene encodes CDR1 MRHNA and CDR2 SNTAGT. J gave up 6 bases and V 7 bases, and 14 bases lay outside the gene matches. The CDR3 coding sequence is TGTGCCAGCAAAACGCGACAGGGTAGCTTTTCTGAAGCTTTCTTT. Its protein product is CASKTRQGSFSEAFF.

The rearrangement joins TRBV7-3 to TRBJ2-3, with 9 bases matching TRBD1. V dropped 4 bases and J dropped 2; count of bases not matched to a gene: 4. CDR3 size: 15 residues. Germline V gene lookup returns CDR1 SGHTA and CDR2 FQGTGA. The CDR3 nucleotides read TGTGCCAGCAGCTCACAGGGGGCGATCACAGATACGCAGTATTTT. Its protein product is CASSSQGAITDTQYF. Combining the CDR3 with reference TRBV7-3 and TRBJ2-3 gives the whole variable domain GAGVSQTPSNKVTEKGKYVELRCDPISGHTALYWYRQSLGQGPEFLIYFQGTGAADDSGLPNDRFFAVRPEGSVSTLKIQRTERGDSAVYLCASSSQGAITDTQYFGPGTRLTVL.

The chain has TRBV11-2 and TRBJ1-5; 8 nucleotides match TRBD1. The CDR3 covers 16 residues. Germline values: CDR1 SGHAT, CDR2 FQNNGV. V dropped 6 bases and J dropped 1; count of bases not matched to a gene: 8. Here the CDR3 reads CASSSGTGGSNQPQHF. The CDR3 nucleotides are TGTGCCAGCAGTTCCGGGACAGGCGGGAGCAATCAGCCCCAGCATTTT.

V usage is TRBV2 and J usage is TRBJ2-7, with a tentative D call TRBD1 (6 bases). CDR1 and CDR2 (germline): SNHLY, FYNNEI. CDR3 size: 13 residues. Trimming took off 3 bases at V and 3 bases at J, with 9 bases between the two ends. The CDR3 region has the DNA TGTGCCAGCAGTGAGGCCAGGGGCTACGAGCAGTACTTC. Translating it yields CASSEARGYEQYF.

This chain joins TRBV5-5 and TRBJ2-7, with no clear D. The CDR3 has 14 residues. Germline V gene lookup returns CDR1 SGHKS and CDR2 YYEKEE (reference sequence). Trimming shortened V by 0 bases and J by 2 bases, and 9 bases separated the two germline ends. The CDR3 is CASSLVPTTYEQYF. In DNA form, the CDR3 reads TGTGCCAGCAGCTTGGTACCCACGACCTACGAGCAGTACTTC.

The CDR3: CASSFGRVSSYNEQFF. CDR3 nucleotide sequence: TGTGCCAGCAGTTTCGGGCGGGTCAGCTCCTACAATGAGCAGTTCTTC. V is TRBV2 and J is TRBJ2-1; perhaps TRBD2 as D (5 bases). V dropped 5 bases and J dropped 0 bases, with 14 bases sitting between them. Germline V CDR1 and CDR2: SNHLY, FYNNEI. The CDR3 extends over 16 amino acids.

The rearrangement joins TRBV5-4 to TRBJ2-3; 9 bases match TRBD1. Trimming removed 6 bases from V and 5 bases from J; junction bases left unmatched: 7. The germline V gene encodes CDR1 SGHNT and CDR2 YYREEE (reference sequence). The length of the CDR3 is 14 residues. CDR3 residues: CASKHRGRLDTQYF. The CDR3 DNA follows: TGTGCCAGCAAGCACAGGGGGCGATTAGATACGCAGTATTTT.

The chain carries TRBV5-1 and TRBJ2-1, with 12 bases aligning to TRBD2. CDR3 length equals 16 residues. J was trimmed by 2 bases and V by 4 bases; bases with no gene match: 4. Germline CDR1 reads SGHRS; CDR2 reads YFSETQ. The CDR3 nucleotides are TGCGCCAGCAGCACGACTAGCGGGAGAGCCTACAATGAGCAGTTCTTC. Amino acid sequence: CASSTTSGRAYNEQFF.

The chain combines TRBV19 with TRBJ2-3; 7 bases match TRBD2. The CDR3 is 15 residues long. The junction had 14 bases not matched to a gene; V was cut back by 8 bases and J by 6 bases. Germline CDR1 reads LNHDA; CDR2 reads SQIVND (reference sequence). The CDR3: CASSTGLVHLDTQYF. Here the CDR3 DNA reads TGTGCCAGTTCAACTGGACTAGTTCACTTGGATACGCAGTATTTT.

The chain employs TRBV19 and TRBJ1-1; tentative D call: TRBD1 (5 bases). The CDR3 runs 14 residues. Germline V gene data show CDR1 as LNHDA and CDR2 as SQIVND (reference sequence). V was trimmed by 7 bases and J by 6 bases, leaving 18 bases between them. This CDR3 is CASNPGRRSAEAFF. The CDR3 region has the DNA TGTGCCAGTAATCCGGGACGGAGGTCAGCTGAAGCTTTCTTT.

The chain recombines TRBV19 with TRBJ1-3; no clear D. The CDR3 is made up of 15 amino acids. Between the trimmed V and J ends, which lost 3 bases and 0 bases, there was a span of 9 bases. Germline loops: CDR1 LNHDA, CDR2 SQIVND (reference sequence). In nucleotides, the CDR3 is TGTGCCAGTAGTATTGGACTGGGCTCTGGAAACACCATATATTTT. This codes for CASSIGLGSGNTIYF.

The J gene is TRBJ2-7, the V gene TRBV5-1; D is unclear. This CDR3 is built from 17 residues. The germline V and J ends were trimmed by 1 base and 0 bases, with 17 bases remaining between them. Germline V gene sequence: CDR1 SGHRS, CDR2 YFSETQ. CDR3 bases: TGCGCCAGCAGCTTGACGGCCTCCCAGAGCCTCTCCTACGAGCAGTACTTC. The encoded protein is CASSLTASQSLSYEQYF.

Comment on this clone: No conserved phenylalanine or tryptophan is present at the end of the CDR3, so a read error is the likely explanation. The DNA is left out, because the CDR3 cannot be placed on it with certainty; the CDR3 is given as TCRdb lists it. The rearrangement links TRBV23-1 to TRBJ2-7; TRBD1 is the table's D call and was not checked against the DNA. Being an ORF, TRBV23-1 has a function that is uncertain. The CDR3 is 9 residues long, ends included. The CDR3 here is CASSHGQGL.